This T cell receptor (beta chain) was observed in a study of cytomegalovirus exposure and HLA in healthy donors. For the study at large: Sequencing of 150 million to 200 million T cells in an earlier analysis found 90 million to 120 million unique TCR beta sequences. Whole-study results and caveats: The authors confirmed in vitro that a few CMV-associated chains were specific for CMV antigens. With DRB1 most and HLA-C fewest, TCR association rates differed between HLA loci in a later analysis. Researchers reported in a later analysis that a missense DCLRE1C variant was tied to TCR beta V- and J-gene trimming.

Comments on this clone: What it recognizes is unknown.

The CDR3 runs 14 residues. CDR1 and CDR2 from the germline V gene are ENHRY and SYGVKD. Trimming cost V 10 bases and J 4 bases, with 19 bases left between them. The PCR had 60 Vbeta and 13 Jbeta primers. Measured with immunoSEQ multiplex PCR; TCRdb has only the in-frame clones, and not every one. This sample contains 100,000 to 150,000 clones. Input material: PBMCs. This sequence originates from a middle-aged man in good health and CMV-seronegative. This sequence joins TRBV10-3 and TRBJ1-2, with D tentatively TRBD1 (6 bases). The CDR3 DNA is TGTGCCACAACTACAGGGCAGGCGAGCTATGGCTACACCTTC. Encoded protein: CATTTGQASYGYTF.